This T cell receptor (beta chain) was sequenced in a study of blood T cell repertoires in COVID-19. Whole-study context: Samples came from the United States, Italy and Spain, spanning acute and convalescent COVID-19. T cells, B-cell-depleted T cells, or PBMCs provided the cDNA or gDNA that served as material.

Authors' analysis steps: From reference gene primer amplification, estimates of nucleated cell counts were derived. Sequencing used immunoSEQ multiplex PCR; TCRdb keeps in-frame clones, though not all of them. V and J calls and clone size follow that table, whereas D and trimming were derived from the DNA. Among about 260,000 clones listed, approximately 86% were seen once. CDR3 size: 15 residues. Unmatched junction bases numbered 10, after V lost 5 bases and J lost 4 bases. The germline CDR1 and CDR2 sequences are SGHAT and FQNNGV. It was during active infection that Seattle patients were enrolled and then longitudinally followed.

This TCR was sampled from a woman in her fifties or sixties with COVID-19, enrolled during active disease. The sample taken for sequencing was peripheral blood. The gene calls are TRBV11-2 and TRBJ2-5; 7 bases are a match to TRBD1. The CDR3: CASSVETGRRETQYF. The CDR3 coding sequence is TGTGCCAGCAGCGTCGAGACAGGGAGAAGAGAGACCCAGTACTTC.